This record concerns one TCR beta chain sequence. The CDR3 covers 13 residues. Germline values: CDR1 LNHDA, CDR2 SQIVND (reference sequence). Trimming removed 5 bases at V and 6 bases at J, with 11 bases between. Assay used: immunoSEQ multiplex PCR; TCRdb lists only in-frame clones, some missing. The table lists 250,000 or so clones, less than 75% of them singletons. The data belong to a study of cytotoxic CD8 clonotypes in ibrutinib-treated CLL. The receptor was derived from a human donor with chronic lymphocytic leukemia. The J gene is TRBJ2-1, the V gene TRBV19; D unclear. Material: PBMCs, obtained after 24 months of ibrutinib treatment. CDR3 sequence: CASSPTQRNEQFF. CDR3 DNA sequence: TGTGCCAGTAGTCCCACGCAACGCAATGAGCAGTTCTTC. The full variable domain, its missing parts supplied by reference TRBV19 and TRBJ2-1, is DGGITQSPKYLFRKEGQNVTLSCEQNLNHDAMYWYRQDPGQGLRLIYYSQIVNDFQKGDIAEGYSVSREKKESFPLTVTSAQKNPTAFYLCASSPTQRNEQFFGPGTRLTVL.